This TCR beta chain was recovered during a study of cytomegalovirus exposure and HLA in healthy donors. CDR3 length: 12 amino acids. Germline V lookup: CDR1 ENHRY, CDR2 SYGVKD. The trim removed 8 bases at V and 5 bases at J, leaving 4 bases unmatched. A note on this clone: As yet, its antigen is unknown.

Regarding the study as a whole: Near-uniform donor sequencing depth was presumed by presence/absence analyses.

This PCR relied on a set of 60 Vbeta primers and 13 Jbeta primers. Method: immunoSEQ multiplex PCR; TCRdb's copy keeps in-frame clones and lacks some. The sample holds 120,000 to 150,000 clones, 78% seen once. Sequenced: PBMCs. The gene calls are TRBV10-3 and TRBJ2-7; 9 bases fit TRBD1. This sequence was found in a male donor in good health and CMV-seronegative. The CDR3 region is CAIRDRDDEQYF. The CDR3 DNA follows: TGTGCCATCCGGGACAGGGACGACGAGCAGTACTTC.